This T cell receptor beta chain is drawn from a study of CD8 T cells in ankylosing spondylitis. The TCR beta libraries were generated through quantitative 5'-RACE incorporating molecular barcodes. TCRdb independently ran MiXCR on the 5' RACE reads; one entry per CDR3 protein. The table shows around 490,000 distinct CDR3 sequences, with approximately 5.3% occurring only once. The V and J ends lost 0 bases and 4 bases respectively, with 10 bases between them. The CDR3 has 14 amino acids. The germline CDR1 and CDR2 sequences are SGHRS and YFSETQ. Study observations and caveats: In ankylosing spondylitis blood, a motif of eight highly homologous TCR beta variants appeared characteristic. Peripheral blood samples showed relatively rare disease-linked clones, and these clones were CD8+.

This clonotype was counted at least ten times. Its antigen is still unknown. Material for sequencing was blood, either unsorted or a sorted T cell fraction (not recorded which). J is TRBJ1-2 and V is TRBV5-1; no clear D. The receptor's source is a male donor with ankylosing spondylitis. CDR3 residues: CASSLALVSYGYTF. CDR3 sequence (DNA): TGCGCCAGCAGCTTGGCCCTTGTCAGCTATGGCTACACCTTC.